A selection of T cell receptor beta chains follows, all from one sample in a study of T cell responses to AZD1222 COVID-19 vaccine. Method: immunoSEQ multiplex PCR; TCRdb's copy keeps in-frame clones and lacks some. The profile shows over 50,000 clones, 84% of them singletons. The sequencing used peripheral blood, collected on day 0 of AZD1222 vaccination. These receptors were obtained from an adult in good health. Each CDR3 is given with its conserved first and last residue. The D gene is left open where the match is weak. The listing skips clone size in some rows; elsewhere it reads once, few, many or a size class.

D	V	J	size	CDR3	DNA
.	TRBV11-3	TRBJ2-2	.	CASSLAKGANTGELFF	TGTGCCAGCAGCTTAGCAAAGGGGGCGAACACCGGGGAGCTGTTTTTT
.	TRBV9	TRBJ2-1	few	CASSPPGPPRFNEQFF	TGTGCCAGCAGCCCCCCTGGACCCCCCAGGTTCAATGAGCAGTTCTTC
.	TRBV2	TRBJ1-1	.	CASSERMAGNTEAFF	TGTGCCAGCAGTGAGAGAATGGCAGGGAACACTGAAGCTTTCTTT
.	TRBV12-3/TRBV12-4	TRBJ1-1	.	CASSLQVNTEAFF	TGTGCCAGCAGTTTGCAGGTGAACACTGAAGCTTTCTTT
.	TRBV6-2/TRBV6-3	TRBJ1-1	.	CASSLGGVTEAFF	TGTGCCAGCAGTCTCGGGGGCGTCACTGAAGCTTTCTTT
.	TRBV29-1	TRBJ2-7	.	CSVGSYSYEQYF	TGCAGCGTTGGCTCCTACTCCTACGAGCAGTACTTC
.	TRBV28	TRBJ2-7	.	CASSFRGYEQYF	TGTGCCAGCAGTTTCAGAGGGTACGAGCAGTACTTC
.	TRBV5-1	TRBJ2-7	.	CASSGQNNYEQYF	TGCGCCAGCAGCGGACAGAACAACTACGAGCAGTACTTC
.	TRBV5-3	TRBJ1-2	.	CARSFNDSMSNNYGYTF	TGTGCCAGAAGCTTCAATGACAGCATGAGTAATAACTATGGCTACACCTTC
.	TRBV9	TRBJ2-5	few	CASSPFHSQETQYF	TGTGCCAGCAGCCCATTCCACAGTCAAGAGACCCAGTACTTC
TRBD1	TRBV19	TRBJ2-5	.	CASSRGQGTETQYF	TGTGCCAGTAGTAGGGGACAGGGAACGGAGACCCAGTACTTC
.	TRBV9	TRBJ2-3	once	CASSVVVTDTQYF	TGTGCCAGCAGCGTAGTTGTCACAGATACGCAGTATTTT
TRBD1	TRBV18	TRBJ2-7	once	CASSPPLTGDGEQYF	TGTGCCAGCTCACCACCGCTGACAGGGGACGGCGAGCAGTACTTC
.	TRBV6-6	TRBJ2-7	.	CASSQGNEQYF	TGTGCCAGCAGTCAGGGCAACGAGCAGTACTTC
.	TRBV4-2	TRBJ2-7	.	CASSQQTGTRVHEQYF	TGTGCCAGCAGCCAACAAACAGGGACCCGGGTCCACGAGCAGTACTTC
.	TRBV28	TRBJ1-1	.	CATPRGGTEAFF	TGTGCTACCCCCCGCGGGGGTACTGAAGCTTTCTTT
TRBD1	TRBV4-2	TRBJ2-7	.	CASRHDDWGTGKPYEQYF	TGTGCCAGCCGCCACGACGACTGGGGGACAGGCAAACCTTACGAGCAGTACTTC
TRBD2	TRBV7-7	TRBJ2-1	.	CASSLATSGGDEQFF	TGTGCCAGCAGCTTAGCGACTAGCGGGGGAGACGAGCAGTTCTTC
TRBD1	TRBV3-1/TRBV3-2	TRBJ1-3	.	CASSQDVTGGNTIYF	TGTGCCAGCAGCCAAGATGTGACAGGGGGAAACACCATATATTTT
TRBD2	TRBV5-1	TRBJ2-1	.	CASSFPGSGLSSYNEQFF	TGCGCCAGCAGCTTCCCGGGTAGCGGGTTGAGCTCCTACAATGAGCAGTTCTTC
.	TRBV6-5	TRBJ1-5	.	CASTQSGSRQPQHF	TGTGCCAGCACCCAATCGGGGTCACGACAGCCCCAGCATTTT
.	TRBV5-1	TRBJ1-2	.	CASSLGGLNYGYTF	TGCGCCAGCAGCTTAGGGGGACTCAACTATGGCTACACCTTC
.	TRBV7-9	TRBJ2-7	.	CASSLVVGRKEQYF	TGTGCCAGCAGCTTAGTAGTGGGGCGGAAGGAGCAGTACTTC
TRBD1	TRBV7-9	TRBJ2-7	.	CASSGIRQGEYEQYF	TGTGCCAGCAGCGGCATCCGACAGGGGGAGTACGAGCAGTACTTC
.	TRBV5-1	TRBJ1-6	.	CASSPRTEYNSPLHF	TGCGCCAGCAGCCCTCGGACAGAGTATAATTCACCCCTCCACTTT
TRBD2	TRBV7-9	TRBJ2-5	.	CASSPMQRGYQETQYF	TGTGCCAGCAGCCCGATGCAGCGGGGGTACCAAGAGACCCAGTACTTC
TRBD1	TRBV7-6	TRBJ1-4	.	CASSSYDRDADEKLFF	TGTGCCAGCAGCTCCTACGACAGGGACGCTGATGAAAAACTGTTTTTT
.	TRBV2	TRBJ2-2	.	CASSEGSFTGELFF	TGTGCCAGCAGTGAAGGAAGTTTCACCGGGGAGCTGTTTTTT
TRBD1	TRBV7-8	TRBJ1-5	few	CASSRDRGQPQHF	TGTGCCAGCAGCCGGGACAGGGGACAGCCCCAGCATTTT
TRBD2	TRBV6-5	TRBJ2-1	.	CATAAGGNYNEQFF	TGTGCCACCGCTGCGGGGGGGAACTACAATGAGCAGTTCTTC
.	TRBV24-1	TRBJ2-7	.	CATSDSTAEQYF	TGTGCCACCAGTGACTCGACAGCCGAGCAGTACTTC
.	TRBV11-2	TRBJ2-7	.	CASDPGRSAYEQYF	TGTGCCAGCGATCCGGGCCGTTCGGCTTACGAGCAGTACTTC
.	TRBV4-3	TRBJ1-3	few	CASSQEDSSGNTIYF	TGCGCCAGCAGCCAGGAGGACTCCTCTGGAAACACCATATATTTT
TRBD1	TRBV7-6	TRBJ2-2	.	CASSLPLGQTGELFF	TGTGCCAGCAGCTTACCTCTGGGACAGACCGGGGAGCTGTTTTTT
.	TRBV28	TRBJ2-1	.	CASSSAGEVNEQFF	TGTGCCAGCAGTTCGGCAGGGGAAGTCAATGAGCAGTTCTTC
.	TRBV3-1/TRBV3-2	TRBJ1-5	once	CASSQGMIQPQHF	TGTGCCAGCAGCCAGGGTATGATTCAGCCCCAGCATTTT
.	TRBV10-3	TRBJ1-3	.	CAISGGSSGNTIYF	TGTGCCATCAGCGGGGGGTCCTCTGGAAACACCATATATTTT
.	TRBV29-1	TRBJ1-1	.	CSVWTAVTEAFF	TGCAGCGTTTGGACCGCGGTCACTGAAGCTTTCTTT
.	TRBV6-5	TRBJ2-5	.	CASSASWAETQYF	TGTGCCAGCAGCGCAAGCTGGGCAGAGACCCAGTACTTC
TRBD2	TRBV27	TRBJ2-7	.	CASSPILTSGDYEQYF	TGTGCCAGCAGCCCAATCTTGACTAGCGGCGACTACGAGCAGTACTTC
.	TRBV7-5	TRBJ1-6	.	CARSSDGDNSPLHF	TGTGCCAGAAGCTCCGACGGAGATAATTCACCCCTCCACTTT
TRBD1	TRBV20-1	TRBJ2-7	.	CSASLGQGGSYEQYF	TGCAGTGCTAGTCTAGGACAGGGAGGTTCCTACGAGCAGTACTTC
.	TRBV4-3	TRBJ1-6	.	CASSQDLGRSYSPLHF	TGCGCCAGCAGCCAAGATCTGGGCAGGTCGTATTCACCCCTCCACTTT
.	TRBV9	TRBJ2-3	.	CASSVGGWVTDTQYF	TGTGCCAGCAGCGTGGGGGGCTGGGTCACAGATACGCAGTATTTT
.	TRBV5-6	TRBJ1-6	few	CASSLGAQGNSPLHF	TGTGCCAGCAGCTTGGGAGCTCAGGGAAATTCACCCCTCCACTTT
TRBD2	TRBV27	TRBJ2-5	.	CASSRLAREETQYF	TGTGCCAGCAGTCGACTAGCGAGGGAAGAGACCCAGTACTTC
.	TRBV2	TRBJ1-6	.	CASSENGFEDSPLHF	TGTGCCAGCAGTGAGAACGGGTTCGAGGATTCACCCCTCCACTTT
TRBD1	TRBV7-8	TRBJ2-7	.	CASSGRDREYEQYF	TGTGCCAGCAGCGGCCGGGACAGGGAATACGAGCAGTACTTC
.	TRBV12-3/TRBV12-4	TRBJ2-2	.	CASSLQRTGELFF	TGTGCCAGCAGTTTGCAGCGGACCGGGGAGCTGTTTTTT
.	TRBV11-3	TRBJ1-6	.	CASSPGTVNSPLHF	TGTGCCAGCAGCCCCGGGACGGTTAATTCACCCCTCCACTTT
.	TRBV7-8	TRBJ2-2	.	CASRPTRGQGANTGELFF	TGTGCCAGCAGACCAACGAGGGGTCAGGGAGCTAACACCGGGGAGCTGTTTTTT